The rows below give T cell receptor beta chains drawn from one sample of a study of T cells after yellow fever vaccination. TCRdb used MiXCR to reprocess the 5' RACE reads, holding one entry per CDR3 protein. The data contain 200,000 to 300,000 distinct CDR3 sequences, around 6.7% of them seen just once; the ten biggest clones take up roughly 1%. Sequences were derived from CD4+ T cells sorted from PBMCs, sampled on the day of the yellow fever booster vaccination. The receptors stem from a man aged 30 to 45 who received the YFV17D yellow fever vaccine. Both conserved end residues are part of each CDR3. D genes are given only for firm matches. Expanded clones get a size class; other rows say once, few or many, or leave the size out.

v_call: TRBV11-2; clone_size: few; d_call: TRBD1; j_call: TRBJ2-7; cdr3_length: 15; cdr3_aa: CASSSGQGATYEQYF; cdr3_nt: TGTGCCAGCAGCTCAGGACAGGGGGCTACCTACGAGCAGTACTTC
v_call: TRBV5-1; clone_size: many; d_call: .; j_call: TRBJ2-1; cdr3_length: 15; cdr3_aa: CASSLVSGRYNEQFF; cdr3_nt: TGCGCCAGCAGCTTGGTGTCAGGCAGATACAATGAGCAGTTCTTC
v_call: TRBV5-1; clone_size: many; d_call: TRBD2; j_call: TRBJ2-3; cdr3_length: 16; cdr3_aa: CASSFQTSGSTDTQYF; cdr3_nt: TGCGCCAGCAGCTTCCAAACTAGCGGGAGTACAGATACGCAGTATTTT
v_call: TRBV18; clone_size: few; d_call: .; j_call: TRBJ2-3; cdr3_length: 13; cdr3_aa: CASSPSQEDTQYF; cdr3_nt: TGTGCCAGCTCACCCTCCCAGGAGGATACGCAGTATTTT
v_call: TRBV5-1; clone_size: few; d_call: TRBD2; j_call: TRBJ2-5; cdr3_length: 18; cdr3_aa: CASSPTGTSGSGQETQYF; cdr3_nt: TGCGCCAGCAGCCCCACCGGGACTAGCGGGAGCGGGCAAGAGACCCAGTACTTC
v_call: TRBV3-1; clone_size: many; d_call: .; j_call: TRBJ2-1; cdr3_length: 13; cdr3_aa: CASSLAVINEQFF; cdr3_nt: TGTGCCAGCAGCCTAGCGGTGATCAATGAGCAGTTCTTC
v_call: TRBV11-2; clone_size: .; d_call: .; j_call: TRBJ2-1; cdr3_length: 11; cdr3_aa: CASSFQYEQFF; cdr3_nt: TGTGCCAGCAGCTTCCAGTATGAGCAGTTCTTC
v_call: TRBV18; clone_size: .; d_call: TRBD1; j_call: TRBJ1-5; cdr3_length: 15; cdr3_aa: CASSPGTGVNQPQHF; cdr3_nt: TGTGCCAGCTCACCTGGGACAGGGGTTAATCAGCCCCAGCATTTT
v_call: TRBV28; clone_size: many; d_call: TRBD2; j_call: TRBJ2-1; cdr3_length: 14; cdr3_aa: CASRTGTRYNEQFF; cdr3_nt: TGTGCCAGCAGAACCGGGACTAGGTACAATGAGCAGTTCTTC
v_call: TRBV4-2; clone_size: few; d_call: .; j_call: TRBJ2-5; cdr3_length: 14; cdr3_aa: CASSQDWSEETQYF; cdr3_nt: TGTGCCAGCAGCCAAGATTGGTCAGAAGAGACCCAGTACTTC
v_call: TRBV4-3; clone_size: many; d_call: TRBD1; j_call: TRBJ2-4; cdr3_length: 17; cdr3_aa: CASSQDTPQGSKNIQYF; cdr3_nt: TGCGCCAGCAGCCAAGATACCCCACAGGGGTCGAAAAACATTCAGTACTTC
v_call: TRBV7-2; clone_size: few; d_call: .; j_call: TRBJ1-1; cdr3_length: 14; cdr3_aa: CASSLRSIRAEAFF; cdr3_nt: TGTGCCAGCAGCTTACGTTCTATTAGAGCTGAAGCTTTCTTT
v_call: TRBV6-2/TRBV6-3; clone_size: .; d_call: .; j_call: TRBJ2-6; cdr3_length: 13; cdr3_aa: CATSNPGANVLTF; cdr3_nt: TGTGCCACCTCAAACCCTGGGGCCAACGTCCTGACTTTC
v_call: TRBV7-2; clone_size: .; d_call: TRBD2; j_call: TRBJ2-3; cdr3_length: 17; cdr3_aa: CASSSRSAGAFTDTQYF; cdr3_nt: TGTGCCAGCAGCTCCCGATCAGCGGGAGCCTTCACAGATACGCAGTATTTT
v_call: TRBV6-4; clone_size: .; d_call: .; j_call: TRBJ2-1; cdr3_length: 10; cdr3_aa: CARTHNEQFF; cdr3_nt: TGTGCCAGAACTCACAATGAGCAGTTCTTC
v_call: TRBV11-2; clone_size: few; d_call: TRBD1; j_call: TRBJ2-1; cdr3_length: 20; cdr3_aa: CASSLGRGQEGSSSYNEQFF; cdr3_nt: TGTGCCAGCAGCTTAGGTCGGGGACAGGAAGGGTCTAGTAGTTACAATGAGCAGTTCTTC